This entry lists 23 T cell receptor beta chains sequenced from one sample in a study of identifying expanded T cells in peripheral blood. Repertoires were generated with immunoSEQ multiplex PCR, while TCRdb's copy carries only in-frame clones and drops some. This table has some 120,000 clones, more than 75% appearing once. The specimen was blood. These receptors all come from a person between 18 and 69 years old in good health.

The V call is TRBV6-5, the J call TRBJ1-2; D not resolved. The germline V gene encodes CDR1 MNHEY and CDR2 SVGAGI. The CDR3 has 13 amino acids. V was cut by 0 bases and J by 0 bases, with 2 bases left in between. CDR3 nucleotide sequence: TGTGCCAGCAGTTACTCCCCTAACTATGGCTACACCTTC. Its protein is CASSYSPNYGYTF.

Only one count was recorded for this clone. The chain uses TRBV5-1 and TRBJ2-5; D not certain. This CDR3 has 13 amino acids. V was cut by 5 bases and J by 1 base, with 9 bases left in between. CDR1 is SGHRS and CDR2 is YFSETQ in the germline V gene. The CDR3: CASRWTVQETQYF. The CDR3 DNA sequence: TGCGCCAGCAGATGGACGGTCCAAGAGACCCAGTACTTC.

The V and J genes are TRBV4-1 and TRBJ1-2; D not certain. This CDR3 comprises 14 residues. Trimming pared 3 bases from V and 4 bases from J, leaving 12 bases between. CDR1 MGHRA and CDR2 YSYEKL come from the germline V gene. The CDR3 here is CASSHRSPLYGYTF. In nucleotides, the CDR3 is TGCGCCAGCAGCCATAGATCACCGCTCTATGGCTACACCTTC.

The V gene is TRBV9, the J gene TRBJ2-7; 9 bases are a match to TRBD2. Per the germline V gene, CDR1 is SGDLS and CDR2 is YYNGEE. Germline trimming cut 2 bases from V and 4 bases from J; bases unmatched to any gene: 4. CDR3 length: 14 amino acids. In nucleotides, the CDR3 is TGTGCCAGCAGCGTGACTAGCGGCCCATACGAGCAGTACTTC. As protein: CASSVTSGPYEQYF.

Regarding this clone: The junction shows a germline mismatch at one end, possibly a read error. The chain links TRBV19 to TRBJ1-5; D unresolved. The CDR3 covers 11 residues. Germline lookup yields CDR1 LNHDA and CDR2 SQIVND (reference sequence). The DNA of the CDR3 is TGTGCCAGTAGTAGCGGCCGGAGGACCTCTTTT. Translated: CASSSGRRTSF. The entire variable domain, with the rest obtained from reference TRBV19 and TRBJ1-5, is as follows: DGGITQSPKYLFRKEGQNVTLSCEQNLNHDAMYWYRQDPGQGLRLIYYSQIVNDFQKGDIAEGYSVSREKKESFPLTVTSAQKNPTAFYLCASSSGRRTSFGDGTRLSIL.

The rearrangement links TRBV4-1 to TRBJ2-1; D uncertain. V lost 4 bases and J 3 bases, leaving 7 bases between the germline ends. The germline V gene encodes CDR1 MGHRA and CDR2 YSYEKL. The CDR3 contains 13 residues. This CDR3 is CASSPNFYNEQFF. CDR3 DNA sequence: TGCGCCAGCAGCCCCAACTTCTACAATGAGCAGTTCTTC.

This clone was detected only a few times. The same CDR3 is also encoded by other DNA sequences in this sample. The chain couples TRBV30 to TRBJ1-2; D gene unclear. CDR1 and CDR2 (germline): GTSNPN, SVGIG (reference sequence). Trimming stripped 0 bases from V and 0 bases from J, with 5 bases between. This CDR3 region has 13 residues. For the CDR3, the DNA is TGTGCCTGGAGTGTACAAGCTAACTATGGCTACACCTTC. Protein: CAWSVQANYGYTF.

V and J are TRBV9 and TRBJ2-7; TRBD1 matches at 10 bases. Germline V gene lookup returns CDR1 SGDLS and CDR2 YYNGEE. The CDR3 consists of 16 residues. V dropped 3 bases and J dropped 3; count of bases not matched to a gene: 9. The CDR3 sequence is CASSAAKGQGFYEQYF. CDR3 DNA sequence: TGTGCCAGCAGCGCCGCCAAGGGACAGGGGTTCTACGAGCAGTACTTC.

V usage is TRBV6-6 and J usage is TRBJ1-1; 7 bases map to TRBD1. This CDR3 is 14 amino acids long. V shed 6 bases, J shed 5 bases, and the junction held 9 bases outside the gene matches. Germline V CDR1 and CDR2: MNHNY, SVGAGI (reference sequence). CDR3 residues: CASSSDREGTEAFF. The CDR3 bases are TGTGCCAGCAGCTCTGACAGGGAGGGAACTGAAGCTTTCTTT.

The chain combines TRBV18 with TRBJ2-1; 9 bases are shared with TRBD2. Germline V gene sequence: CDR1 KGHSH, CDR2 LQKENI. This CDR3 is built from 15 residues. With V trimmed by 2 bases and J by 7 bases, 6 bases remained unmatched. The DNA of the CDR3 is TGTGCCAGCTCACCAGCGGGAGGGAGTGGAAATGAGCAGTTCTTC. It translates to CASSPAGGSGNEQFF.

The chain uses TRBV7-2 and TRBJ1-6; TRBD1 aligns across 9 bases. The CDR3 totals 16 residues. The V segment lost 0 bases and the J segment 11 bases; nucleotides outside the gene matches: 8. From germline, CDR1 is SGHTA and CDR2 FQGNSA. CDR3 DNA: TGTGCCAGCAGCTTAGCGACCGGGACAGGGATAGCACCCCTCCACTTT. This translates into CASSLATGTGIAPLHF.

The genes are TRBV10-3 and TRBJ1-1; no reliable D call. V dropped 2 bases and J dropped 2 bases, with 12 bases sitting between them. The germline V gene has CDR1 ENHRY and CDR2 SYGVKD. The CDR3 has 15 residues. CDR3 DNA sequence: TGTGCCATCAGTGAGCCGGACCTAACTAACACTGAAGCTTTCTTT. The encoded protein is CAISEPDLTNTEAFF.

The V gene is TRBV7-9, the J gene TRBJ2-7, with a weak D call TRBD1 (6 bases). V was shortened by 7 bases and J by 1 base, with 8 bases between the two germline ends. The CDR3 has 12 amino acids. From germline, CDR1 is SEHNR and CDR2 FQNEAQ (reference sequence). The CDR3 DNA follows: TGTGCCAGCAAGGGGGATTCCTACGAGCAGTACTTC. This encodes CASKGDSYEQYF.

This chain connects TRBV5-1 to TRBJ1-1; D uncertain. Germline values: CDR1 SGHRS, CDR2 YFSETQ. CDR3 length: 13 amino acids. V was pared by 4 bases and J by 1 base, with 8 bases between. The DNA of the CDR3 is TGCGCCAGCAGCGGGGTCAGGAACACTGAAGCTTTCTTT. This translates into CASSGVRNTEAFF. The full variable domain, rest sourced from reference TRBV5-1 and TRBJ1-1, is KAGVTQTPRYLIKTRGQQVTLSCSPISGHRSVSWYQQTPGQGLQFLFEYFSETQRNKGNFPGRFSGRQFSNSRSEMNVSTLELGDSALYLCASSGVRNTEAFFGQGTRLTVV.

V gene TRBV7-6 combines with J gene TRBJ2-7; D is unclear. V lost 2 bases, J lost 5 bases, and 13 bases lay in between. The CDR3 contains 14 residues. Germline CDR1 SGHVS, CDR2 FNYEAQ. CDR3 sequence (DNA): TGTGCCAGCAGCTTATCCGGACGATACGACGAGCAGTACTTC. It translates to CASSLSGRYDEQYF.

This clone was detected once. V gene TRBV2 combines with J gene TRBJ1-5; weak D call: TRBD1 (5 bases). The CDR3 consists of 14 residues. Trimming stripped 2 bases from V and 4 bases from J, with 9 bases between. Germline CDR1 and CDR2: SNHLY and FYNNEI. CDR3 loop: CASSESQGNQPQHF. The CDR3 DNA reads as TGTGCCAGCAGTGAAAGCCAGGGAAATCAGCCCCAGCATTTT.

The V call is TRBV6-5, the J call TRBJ1-2; D may be TRBD1 (5 bases). V lost 10 bases and J 10 bases, leaving 25 bases between the germline ends. The CDR3 is made up of 14 amino acids. Germline CDR1 is MNHEY and CDR2 is SVGAGI. CDR3 in DNA: TGTGCCACCCATCGGAGGGACGGCAGCCGGAACTACACCTTC. It specifies CATHRRDGSRNYTF.

The chain couples TRBV7-2 to TRBJ1-3; D unclear. The germline V gene has CDR1 SGHTA and CDR2 FQGNSA. The CDR3 consists of 15 residues. The ends were cut back, 2 bases at V and 0 bases at J, with 8 bases in the middle. The CDR3 sequence: CASSLFIASGNTIYF. The CDR3 coding sequence is TGTGCCAGCAGCTTATTCATCGCCTCTGGAAACACCATATATTTT.

The chain combines TRBV2 with TRBJ2-7; 9 bases fit TRBD1. This CDR3 contains 15 residues. J was trimmed by 5 bases and V by 7 bases; bases with no gene match: 12. Germline loops: CDR1 SNHLY, CDR2 FYNNEI. CDR3 in DNA: TGTGCCAGCAATGCCCCGGGACAGGGCAGGGACGAGCAGTACTTC. This gives the protein CASNAPGQGRDEQYF.

This clone has a handful of counts. The chain carries TRBV11-2 and TRBJ1-1; D is possibly TRBD1 (5 bases). CDR3 size: 12 residues. The germline CDR1 and CDR2 sequences are SGHAT and FQNNGV. The V gene lost 1 base and the J gene lost 11 bases, with 11 bases spanning the gap. The CDR3 bases are TGTGCCAGCAGCTTAGGAGGGGTTAGGGCTTTCTTT. Its protein is CASSLGGVRAFF.

This chain joins TRBV29-1 and TRBJ2-3; D remains ambiguous. Germline assignment: CDR1 SQVTM and CDR2 ANQGSEA. This CDR3 comprises 16 residues. V was pared by 4 bases and J by 0 bases, with 17 bases between. The CDR3 DNA reads as TGCAGCGTTGGCTCTTATACACGATCTAGCACAGATACGCAGTATTTT. Protein product: CSVGSYTRSSTDTQYF.

The genes are TRBV4-2 and TRBJ2-2; TRBD2 matches at 11 bases. CDR1 LGHNA and CDR2 YNFKEQ come from the germline V gene. V trimming: 4 bases; J trimming: 7 bases; junction bases outside the gene matches: 5. The CDR3 has 15 amino acids. For the CDR3, the DNA is TGTGCCAGCAGCCCCCGGACTAGCGGGCTCGGGGAGCTGTTTTTT. Translating it yields CASSPRTSGLGELFF.

V is TRBV11-2 and J is TRBJ2-5, with D possibly matching TRBD1 (6 bases). Germline values: CDR1 SGHAT, CDR2 FQNNGV. The CDR3 has 16 residues. V shed 4 bases and J shed 4 bases, with 19 bases lying between them. The CDR3 nucleotides are TGTGCCAGCAGCTACGGCCCCCAGGGGTGGGTAGAGACCCAGTACTTC. Translating it yields CASSYGPQGWVETQYF. The variable domain in full, completed from reference TRBV11-2 and TRBJ2-5, reads EAGVAQSPRYKIIEKRQSVAFWCNPISGHATLYWYQQILGQGPKLLIQFQNNGVVDDSQLPKDRFSAERLKGVDSTLKIQPAKLEDSAVYLCASSYGPQGWVETQYFGPGTRLLVL.